The 26 T cell receptor beta chains presented below share a single source sample, sequenced in a study of OX40 agonist ivuxolimab in advanced cancers. This table comes from immunoSEQ multiplex PCR, and its TCRdb copy is limited to in-frame clones, with some not included. The repertoire holds about 98,000 clones, about 92% seen once, with around 0.25% in the top ten. Sequenced material: CD4+ or CD8+ T cells sorted from blood, taken in a trial of the OX40 agonist ivuxolimab. The receptors originated from an adult with an advanced solid tumor such as melanoma, head and neck, liver or kidney cancer.

The chain recombines TRBV4-2 with TRBJ1-5; D is possibly TRBD1 (6 bases). CDR3 length equals 15 residues. V lost 1 base and J lost 4, with 11 bases in between. Germline loops: CDR1 LGHNA, CDR2 YNFKEQ. The CDR3 reads CASSQATRGNQPQHF. CDR3 nucleotides: TGTGCCAGCAGCCAAGCGACCAGGGGTAATCAGCCCCAGCATTTT.

A single count supports this clone. CDR3 loop: CASSQSQGVKNQPQHF. CDR3 sequence (DNA): TGTGCCAGCAGCCAGTCACAGGGGGTAAAAAATCAGCCCCAGCATTTT. The gene calls are TRBV7-9 and TRBJ1-5; TRBD1 matches 8 bases. Trimming removed 5 bases from V and 4 bases from J; junction bases left unmatched: 10. CDR1 is SEHNR, CDR2 FQNEAQ, per germline (reference sequence). CDR3 length: 16 residues.

This clone was seen only once. V is TRBV7-2 and J is TRBJ2-1; TRBD2 aligns across 13 bases. V dropped 5 bases and J dropped 8; count of bases not matched to a gene: 3. CDR3 length: 14 amino acids. Germline V gene sequence: CDR1 SGHTA, CDR2 FQGNSA. CDR3 sequence reads: CASSIGLAGDEQFF. For the CDR3, the DNA is TGTGCCAGCAGCATTGGACTAGCGGGAGATGAGCAGTTCTTC.

The V and J genes are TRBV7-6 and TRBJ2-1; D gene unclear. Germline loops: CDR1 SGHVS, CDR2 FNYEAQ. The CDR3 sequence is 14 residues long. V gave up 1 base and J gave up 7 bases, with 11 bases separating them. This CDR3 reads CASSLGAVANEQFF. Written as DNA, the CDR3 is TGTGCCAGCAGCTTAGGGGCCGTTGCGAATGAGCAGTTCTTC.

The CDR3 bases are TGTGCCAGCAGCTTGACCCCGTGGGAGCCCCAGCATTTT. It yields the protein CASSLTPWEPQHF. The V and J genes are TRBV7-9 and TRBJ1-5; D gene ambiguous. CDR3 length: 13 residues. The ends were cut back, 3 bases at V and 8 bases at J, with 11 bases in the middle. Germline lookup yields CDR1 SEHNR and CDR2 FQNEAQ (reference sequence).

The J gene is TRBJ2-2, the V gene TRBV6-1, with 10 bases matching TRBD1. There are 16 residues in the CDR3. The V gene end was trimmed by 4 bases and the J gene end by 4 bases; junction bases not matched to a gene: 6. Germline V CDR1 and CDR2: MNHNS, SASEGT. CDR3 sequence reads: CASSAGTGDSTGELFF. As DNA, the CDR3 is TGTGCCAGCAGTGCTGGGACAGGGGATTCCACCGGGGAGCTGTTTTTT.

This chain connects TRBV4-2 to TRBJ2-6; D not resolved. The germline CDR1 and CDR2 sequences are LGHNA and YNFKEQ. This CDR3 is built from 17 residues. Trimming shortened V by 0 bases and J by 0 bases, and 9 bases separated the two germline ends. Written as DNA, the CDR3 is TGTGCCAGCAGCCAAGACTTCTGGGCCTCTGGGGCCAACGTCCTGACTTTC. Its protein product is CASSQDFWASGANVLTF.

V is TRBV7-8 and J is TRBJ2-3; 10 bases align to TRBD1. The CDR3 has 16 residues. V lost 5 bases to trimming and J lost 3 bases; unmatched junction nucleotides: 8. Germline assignment: CDR1 SGHVS and CDR2 FQNEAQ. The CDR3 sequence is CASSIRRDRGTDTQYF. The CDR3 DNA follows: TGTGCCAGCAGCATACGCCGGGACAGGGGAACAGATACGCAGTATTTT. Complete variable domain (other parts from reference TRBV7-8 and TRBJ2-3): GAGVSQSPRYKVAKRGQDVALRCDPISGHVSLFWYQQALGQGPEFLTYFQNEAQLDKSGLPSDRFFAERPEGSVSTLKIQRTQQEDSAVYLCASSIRRDRGTDTQYFGPGTRLTVL.

This chain uses TRBV27 with TRBJ1-1; D is perhaps TRBD1 (5 bases). V lost 2 bases and J 3 bases, leaving 10 bases between the germline ends. The CDR3 sequence is 14 residues long. Per germline, CDR1 MNHEY and CDR2 SMNVEV (reference sequence). The CDR3 bases are TGTGCCAGCAGTTTAAGCCAGGGACACACTGAAGCTTTCTTT. Protein: CASSLSQGHTEAFF.

The chain combines TRBV9 with TRBJ2-3; D is unresolved. With 0 bases removed from V and 2 bases from J, the gap between germline ends came to 13 bases. The CDR3 extends over 16 amino acids. Germline CDR1 and CDR2: SGDLS and YYNGEE. The CDR3 spells CASSVVGNGFTDTQYF. The CDR3 bases are TGTGCCAGCAGCGTAGTGGGCAACGGGTTCACAGATACGCAGTATTTT.

This clone showed up just once. The chain links TRBV6-1 to TRBJ2-1; D is unclear. Germline-derived CDR1 and CDR2 are MNHNS and SASEGT. The CDR3 is made up of 14 amino acids. Trimming took off 1 base at V and 7 bases at J, with 11 bases between the two ends. The CDR3 is CASSEGPARNEQFF. CDR3 nucleotide sequence: TGTGCCAGCAGTGAAGGCCCAGCTCGGAATGAGCAGTTCTTC.

The rearrangement links TRBV7-9 to TRBJ2-1, with 10 bases identical to TRBD2. From germline, CDR1 is SEHNR and CDR2 FQNEAQ (reference sequence). This CDR3 has 16 amino acids. Trimming took 5 bases from V and 5 from J; bases not matched to a gene: 9. The CDR3 DNA reads TGTGCCAGCAGCCAGGTCAGGACTAGCGGACACAATGAGCAGTTCTTC. It yields the protein CASSQVRTSGHNEQFF.

V is TRBV30 and J is TRBJ1-5; D remains unclear. The CDR3 is made up of 18 amino acids. Trimming left V 5 bases short and J 7 bases short, with 30 bases between. CDR1 and CDR2 (germline): GTSNPN, SVGIG (reference sequence). The CDR3 nucleotides are TGTGCCTGGGGGCGAGGGTTCACGGGGAGTGTCGTGGGGCAGCCCCAGCATTTT. This sequence encodes CAWGRGFTGSVVGQPQHF.

The genes are TRBV5-1 and TRBJ2-1; 7 bases fit TRBD2. CDR1 SGHRS and CDR2 YFSETQ come from the germline V gene. Trimming removed 1 base from V and 3 bases from J; junction bases left unmatched: 13. CDR3 length equals 18 residues. The CDR3 region is CASSLNQGAGVVYNEQFF. Here the CDR3 DNA reads TGCGCCAGCAGCTTGAATCAAGGTGCGGGAGTCGTCTACAATGAGCAGTTCTTC.

This chain uses TRBV11-3 with TRBJ2-3; the match to TRBD2 covers 10 bases. V was pared by 1 base and J by 2 bases, with 9 bases of the junction left unmatched. The CDR3 totals 18 residues. Per germline, CDR1 SGHNT and CDR2 YENEEA. CDR3: CASSLGLAGVKVTDTQYF. CDR3 bases: TGTGCCAGCAGCTTAGGGCTAGCGGGAGTAAAAGTCACAGATACGCAGTATTTT.

The gene calls are TRBV11-1 and TRBJ1-1, with D perhaps matching TRBD1 (5 bases). Looked up from germline, CDR1 is SGHAT and CDR2 is FQDESV (reference sequence). Between the trimmed V and J ends, which lost 3 bases and 5 bases, there was a span of 19 bases. The CDR3 spans 16 residues. CDR3 nucleotides: TGTGCCAGCAGCTTCATCGTGCGGGGGGGGTATACTGAAGCTTTCTTT. This encodes CASSFIVRGGYTEAFF.

V and J are TRBV6-6 and TRBJ2-3; D unclear. Per germline, CDR1 MNHNY and CDR2 SVGAGI (reference sequence). Trimming stripped 7 bases from V and 6 bases from J, with 11 bases between. This CDR3 has 12 residues. For the CDR3, the DNA is TGTGCCAGCAAAGGAGATGTGGATACGCAGTATTTT. Amino acid sequence: CASKGDVDTQYF.

J is TRBJ2-1 and V is TRBV18; TRBD2 matches 16 bases. This CDR3 region has 18 residues. Germline values: CDR1 KGHSH, CDR2 LQKENI. V dropped 2 bases and J dropped 1; count of bases not matched to a gene: 2. This CDR3 is CASSPGTSGRGSYNEQFF. The CDR3 DNA is TGTGCCAGCTCACCAGGGACTAGCGGGAGGGGGTCCTACAATGAGCAGTTCTTC.

The chain has TRBV28 and TRBJ1-3; D gene unclear. Germline CDR1 reads MDHEN; CDR2 reads SYDVKM. This CDR3 is 15 amino acids long. V was trimmed by 6 bases and J by 2 bases, leaving 14 bases between them. The CDR3 reads CASSLLIPAGNTIYF. The CDR3 coding sequence is TGTGCCAGCAGCCTCCTGATTCCCGCTGGAAACACCATATATTTT.

V is TRBV10-3 and J is TRBJ2-3; the D is unclear. Germline-derived CDR1 and CDR2 are ENHRY and SYGVKD. The CDR3 totals 12 residues. Trimming left V 5 bases short and J 2 bases short, with 5 bases between. CDR3 nucleotide sequence: TGTGCCATCAGTACATACACAGATACGCAGTATTTT. It is translated as CAISTYTDTQYF.

This rearrangement joins TRBV11-2 to TRBJ1-6; perhaps TRBD1 as D (5 bases). CDR1 SGHAT and CDR2 FQNNGV come from the germline V gene. The CDR3 spans 16 residues. V lost 4 bases and J 11 bases, leaving 21 bases between the germline ends. The CDR3 protein is CASSYSSGTVGTPLHF. CDR3 in DNA: TGTGCCAGCAGCTACTCTTCCGGGACCGTCGGCACACCCCTCCACTTT. The entire variable domain, with the rest obtained from reference TRBV11-2 and TRBJ1-6, is as follows: EAGVAQSPRYKIIEKRQSVAFWCNPISGHATLYWYQQILGQGPKLLIQFQNNGVVDDSQLPKDRFSAERLKGVDSTLKIQPAKLEDSAVYLCASSYSSGTVGTPLHFGNGTRLTVT.

The gene calls are TRBV28 and TRBJ2-7, with 7 bases identical to TRBD2. The germline gives CDR1 MDHEN, CDR2 SYDVKM. The CDR3 has 15 residues. V shed 1 base, J shed 2 bases, and the junction held 5 bases outside the gene matches. The CDR3 bases are TGTGCCAGCAGTTTATACCGCGGGGGTACCTACGAGCAGTACTTC. Residues: CASSLYRGGTYEQYF.

This rearrangement joins TRBV19 to TRBJ2-3; D is perhaps TRBD2 (5 bases). The V gene's germline CDR1 is LNHDA and CDR2 SQIVND (reference sequence). The CDR3 consists of 14 residues. Trimming cost V 1 base and J 6 bases, with 11 bases left between them. CDR3 bases: TGTGCCAGTAGTATAGGTTCCGCGGGCGATACGCAGTATTTT. Amino acid sequence: CASSIGSAGDTQYF.

The CDR3 DNA reads as TGTGCCAGCAGTCTCCGGATTGTCTATGGCTACACCTTC. It specifies CASSLRIVYGYTF. This rearrangement joins TRBV28 to TRBJ1-2; D remains unclear. The CDR3 runs to 13 residues. Trimming cost V 5 bases and J 4 bases, with 11 bases left between them. The germline CDR1 and CDR2 sequences are MDHEN and SYDVKM.

The chain joins TRBV19 to TRBJ2-7; 7 bases match TRBD1. Looked up from germline, CDR1 is LNHDA and CDR2 is SQIVND (reference sequence). J lost 6 bases, V lost 0 bases, and 5 bases had no gene match. This CDR3 region has 14 residues. The CDR3 bases are TGTGCCAGTAGTATAGACCACAGGGGCCTCGAGCAGTACTTC. Translating it yields CASSIDHRGLEQYF.

The chain combines TRBV2 with TRBJ2-1, with TRBD2 identical over 9 bases. This CDR3 comprises 12 residues. Trimming at V came to 11 bases and at J to 8 bases, leaving 7 bases not matched to a gene. From germline, CDR1 is SNHLY and CDR2 FYNNEI. CDR3 region: CAGGTSQDEQFF. The CDR3 bases are TGTGCCGGGGGGACTAGCCAAGATGAGCAGTTCTTC.